These 20 T cell receptor beta chains came from one sample sequenced in a study of blood T cell repertoires in COVID-19. Here immunoSEQ multiplex PCR was the method, and the copy in TCRdb shows in-frame clones only, minus some. Here the sample spans fewer than 55,000 clones, more than 75% being singletons. The sample taken for sequencing was peripheral blood. The receptors were sampled from a woman aged 55 to 70 with acute or convalescent COVID-19.

The chain employs TRBV6-5 and TRBJ2-6; no clear D gene. The germline V gene has CDR1 MNHEY and CDR2 SVGAGI. Trimming left V 7 bases short and J 0 bases short, with 10 bases between. The CDR3 contains 15 residues. CDR3 sequence: CASISFSSGANVLTF. The CDR3 DNA follows: TGTGCCAGCATTTCTTTCTCCTCTGGGGCCAACGTCCTGACTTTC.

The CDR3 DNA reads as TGCGCCAGCAGCTTGGTCAGGGGGCGGTCGGGCACTGAAGCTTTCTTT. It codes for CASSLVRGRSGTEAFF. The chain carries TRBV5-1 and TRBJ1-1; the match to TRBD1 covers 8 bases. CDR3 length: 16 residues. V gave up 0 bases and J gave up 4 bases; unmatched junction bases: 8. Germline assignment: CDR1 SGHRS and CDR2 YFSETQ.

The chain is built from TRBV29-1 and TRBJ1-5; D is perhaps TRBD1 (5 bases). Germline V CDR1 and CDR2: SQVTM, ANQGSEA. V lost 7 bases and J lost 0, with 10 bases in between. The CDR3 is 13 residues long. This CDR3 reads CSAQVFSNQPQHF. The CDR3 DNA follows: TGCAGCGCACAGGTTTTTAGCAATCAGCCCCAGCATTTT.

This chain links TRBV7-9 with TRBJ1-1, with 7 bases lining up with TRBD1. With V trimmed by 5 bases and J by 11 bases, 14 bases remained unmatched. Per the germline V gene, CDR1 is SEHNR and CDR2 is FQNEAQ (reference sequence). The CDR3 length is 14 residues. CDR3 nucleotides: TGTGCCAGCAGCCGGGACAGTGAAGCATTGTGGGCTTTCTTT. Protein sequence: CASSRDSEALWAFF.

This chain connects TRBV3-1 (or the pseudogene TRBV3-2) to TRBJ1-3; tentatively, D is TRBD1 (6 bases). This CDR3 has 15 residues. Germline assignment: CDR1 LGHDT and CDR2 YNNKEL (reference sequence). Trimming removed 1 base from V and 4 bases from J, with 11 bases in between. CDR3 amino acids: CASSQVTGSGNTIYF. CDR3 nucleotide sequence: TGTGCCAGCAGCCAAGTAACAGGGTCCGGAAACACCATATATTTT.

The gene calls are TRBV18 and TRBJ1-4, with TRBD1 matching 12 bases. The ends lost 4 bases at V and 8 bases at J; junction bases unmatched: 5. This CDR3 region has 15 residues. Germline CDR1 is KGHSH and CDR2 is LQKENI. The CDR3 DNA is TGTGCCAGCTCACGGGGGACAGGGGGCAACGAAAAACTGTTTTTT. Translated, it gives CASSRGTGGNEKLFF.

This clone has a handful of counts. The CDR3 protein is CASRYTGTGQFF. The CDR3 DNA sequence: TGTGCCAGCAGGTACACAGGGACGGGGCAGTTCTTC. V is TRBV6-5 and J is TRBJ2-1; D may be TRBD1 (6 bases). The CDR3 covers 12 residues. Germline V CDR1 and CDR2: MNHEY, SVGAGI. V was trimmed by 6 bases and J by 12 bases, leaving 15 bases between them.

The genes are TRBV9 and TRBJ2-2, with D perhaps TRBD1 (6 bases). CDR3 length: 15 residues. Germline CDR1 reads SGDLS; CDR2 reads YYNGEE. Deletions cut 3 bases from V and 1 base from J, with 10 bases between. CDR3 DNA: TGTGCCAGCAGCGGGGGGCTGGAGAACACCGGGGAGCTGTTTTTT. This encodes CASSGGLENTGELFF. The full variable domain, with the rest looked up from reference TRBV9 and TRBJ2-2, is DSGVTQTPKHLITATGQRVTLRCSPRSGDLSVYWYQQSLDQGLQFLIQYYNGEERAKGNILERFSAQQFPDLHSELNLSSLELGDSALYFCASSGGLENTGELFFGEGSRLTVL.

This clone appeared a few times. The chain combines TRBV7-2 with TRBJ2-3; 9 nucleotides align to TRBD2. Trimming cost V 6 bases and J 4 bases; bases outside gene matches: 5. The CDR3 length is 14 residues. Looked up from germline, CDR1 is SGHTA and CDR2 is FQGNSA. The chain's CDR3 is CASRPGLASDTQYF. CDR3 sequence (DNA): TGTGCCAGCAGGCCGGGACTAGCCTCAGATACGCAGTATTTT.

This chain uses TRBV19 with TRBJ1-1; 9 bases are a match to TRBD1. The CDR3 has 14 residues. Unmatched junction bases numbered 4, after V lost 5 bases and J lost 3 bases. Germline V gene lookup returns CDR1 LNHDA and CDR2 SQIVND (reference sequence). CDR3 protein: CASSATGGYTEAFF. The CDR3 region has the DNA TGTGCCAGTAGTGCGACAGGGGGATACACTGAAGCTTTCTTT. The full variable domain, rest sourced from reference TRBV19 and TRBJ1-1, is DGGITQSPKYLFRKEGQNVTLSCEQNLNHDAMYWYRQDPGQGLRLIYYSQIVNDFQKGDIAEGYSVSREKKESFPLTVTSAQKNPTAFYLCASSATGGYTEAFFGQGTRLTVV.

The rearrangement uses TRBV5-5 and TRBJ1-5; D is unclear. The length of the CDR3 is 15 residues. The germline V gene encodes CDR1 SGHKS and CDR2 YYEKEE (reference sequence). The ends were cut back, 5 bases at V and 1 base at J, with 13 bases in the middle. The DNA for the CDR3 is TGTGCCAGCAGGCCTGCTCCGGAGAGCAATCAGCCCCAGCATTTT. It translates to CASRPAPESNQPQHF.

In the case of this clone: The junction departs from the called germline gene at one end, perhaps through a read error. This rearrangement joins TRBV28 to TRBJ1-5; the match to TRBD1 covers 7 bases. This CDR3 comprises 14 residues. Germline V gives CDR1 MDHEN, CDR2 SYDVKM. Here the CDR3 DNA reads TGTGCCAGTGCCGAGGGACAGAACAATCAGCCCCATCATTTT. It codes for CASAEGQNNQPHHF.

The chain employs TRBV2 and TRBJ2-3, with TRBD2 matching over 10 bases. CDR3 size: 14 residues. Unmatched junction bases numbered 4, after V lost 7 bases and J lost 3 bases. From germline, CDR1 is SNHLY and CDR2 FYNNEI. The CDR3 coding sequence is TGTGCCAGCACGGCTAGCGGGAGAACAGATACGCAGTATTTT. Translation gives CASTASGRTDTQYF.

This chain links TRBV6-2 or TRBV6-3 with TRBJ2-7, with D perhaps TRBD1 (6 bases). Deletions cut 4 bases from V and 10 bases from J, with 20 bases between. The CDR3 loop spans 14 amino acids. In germline, CDR1 is MNHEY, CDR2 SVGEGT. CDR3 sequence: CASSLSGTQRPQYF. CDR3 nucleotides: TGTGCCAGCAGTTTATCCGGGACACAGAGGCCCCAGTACTTC.

The chain combines TRBV5-1 with TRBJ1-2; tentatively, D is TRBD1 (6 bases). Trimming cost V 4 bases and J 10 bases, with 20 bases left between them. The length of the CDR3 is 14 residues. Germline V CDR1 and CDR2: SGHRS, YFSETQ. The DNA of the CDR3 is TGCGCCAGCAGCCCGGGGACATCGAACGGGGACTACACCTTC. Amino acid sequence: CASSPGTSNGDYTF.

This clone was recorded once. The V gene is TRBV20-1, the J gene TRBJ2-7; D gene uncertain. The length of the CDR3 is 11 residues. From germline, CDR1 is DFQATT and CDR2 SNEGSKA (reference sequence). In nucleotides, the CDR3 is TGCAGCCCTAAAAGTGGGCACGAGCAGTACTTC. Amino acids: CSPKSGHEQYF.

The rearrangement joins TRBV18 to TRBJ2-2; 8 bases agree with TRBD1. This CDR3 contains 14 residues. Losses at the gene ends were 3 bases for V and 5 bases for J; bases not matched to a gene: 2. Germline V gives CDR1 KGHSH, CDR2 LQKENI. CDR3 amino acids: CASSPRTGTGELFF. DNA for the CDR3: TGTGCCAGCTCACCCAGGACAGGGACCGGGGAGCTGTTTTTT.

This chain joins TRBV5-4 and TRBJ2-2; 7 nucleotides match TRBD2. The CDR3 loop spans 16 amino acids. Per the germline V gene, CDR1 is SGHNT and CDR2 is YYREEE (reference sequence). V trimming: 4 bases; J trimming: 3 bases; junction bases outside the gene matches: 9. The CDR3 sequence is CASSLGRVGDTGELFF. The CDR3 DNA reads as TGTGCCAGCAGCCTGGGGAGGGTGGGGGACACCGGGGAGCTGTTTTTT.

V is TRBV9 and J is TRBJ1-1; no clear D. The germline CDR1 and CDR2 sequences are SGDLS and YYNGEE. The V and J ends lost 1 base and 1 base respectively, with 8 bases between them. This CDR3 contains 14 residues. CDR3 DNA: TGTGCCAGCAGCGTAAGTTACGGGAACACTGAAGCTTTCTTT. Protein sequence: CASSVSYGNTEAFF. The whole variable domain, filled in from reference TRBV9 and TRBJ1-1, reads DSGVTQTPKHLITATGQRVTLRCSPRSGDLSVYWYQQSLDQGLQFLIQYYNGEERAKGNILERFSAQQFPDLHSELNLSSLELGDSALYFCASSVSYGNTEAFFGQGTRLTVV.

The chain combines TRBV18 with TRBJ2-7; a possible D gene is TRBD2 (5 bases). Germline V gene data show CDR1 as KGHSH and CDR2 as LQKENI. CDR3 length: 14 amino acids. Trimming stripped 0 bases from V and 3 bases from J, with 9 bases between. The CDR3 bases are TGTGCCAGCTCACCACCGGAGGTCGGCTACGAGCAGTACTTC. Protein sequence: CASSPPEVGYEQYF.